The clone carrying this T cell receptor (beta chain) was counted a single time. The V gene's germline CDR1 is SGHNT and CDR2 YENEEA. The V end lost 3 bases, the J end lost 5 bases, and 10 bases lay between the germline ends. The CDR3 extends over 14 amino acids. These data originate in a study of T cell responses to AZD1222 COVID-19 vaccine. Repertoires were generated with immunoSEQ multiplex PCR, while TCRdb's copy carries only in-frame clones and drops some. The repertoire holds about 35,000 clones, 86% seen once, with 11% in the top ten. The sequencing here drew on peripheral blood, taken 28 days after the second AZD1222 dose. The source is an adult who received the AZD1222 COVID-19 vaccine. The J gene is TRBJ2-2, the V gene TRBV11-3; the D gene is possibly TRBD2 (6 bases). This CDR3 reads CASSFTGVTGELFF. In DNA form, the CDR3 reads TGTGCCAGCAGCTTTACGGGGGTTACCGGGGAGCTGTTTTTT.